These 22 T cell receptor beta chains were all obtained from the same sample, sequenced in a study of blood T cell repertoires in COVID-19. TCRdb's copy holds only in-frame clones and misses some; the assay was immunoSEQ multiplex PCR. The table lists more than 95,000 clones, 90% of them singletons. The specimen was peripheral blood. These receptor sequences come from a human donor with active COVID-19. The donor label of this sample is uncertain.

This rearrangement joins TRBV20-1 to TRBJ2-5; D perhaps matches TRBD2 (5 bases). The CDR3 has 14 residues. Germline lookup yields CDR1 DFQATT and CDR2 SNEGSKA (reference sequence). V was shortened by 3 bases and J by 3 bases, with 14 bases between the two germline ends. The CDR3 DNA reads as TGCAGTGCTAGTTTGGTTAGCGACGAAGAGACCCAGTACTTC. It is translated as CSASLVSDEETQYF.

The V and J genes are TRBV7-2 and TRBJ2-5, with 10 positions matching TRBD1. From germline, CDR1 is SGHTA and CDR2 FQGNSA. The length of the CDR3 is 15 residues. The V segment lost 4 bases and the J segment 6 bases; nucleotides outside the gene matches: 8. CDR3 nucleotide sequence: TGTGCCAGCAGCTCGGGACAGGGGAGGGGAAAGACCCAGTACTTC. Its translation: CASSSGQGRGKTQYF.

The chain recombines TRBV11-2 with TRBJ2-1; 10 bases map to TRBD2. Germline V CDR1 and CDR2: SGHAT, FQNNGV. Trimming at V came to 5 bases and at J to 4 bases, leaving 5 bases not matched to a gene. The CDR3 has 15 residues. CDR3 nucleotides: TGTGCCAGCAGCAATAGCGGGGGGAAATACAATGAGCAGTTCTTC. Translating gives CASSNSGGKYNEQFF.

V usage is TRBV21-1 and J usage is TRBJ1-5; TRBD1 is the table's D call, not checked against the DNA. TRBV21-1 is marked as a pseudogene. The CDR3 is 16 residues long. CDR3 DNA sequence: TGTGCCAGCAGCAAACGGACAGGGGTGGGCAATCAGCCCCAGCATTTT. Its translation is CASSKRTGVGNQPQHF.

This chain connects TRBV6-6 to TRBJ2-2, with TRBD1 identical over 9 bases. J lost 4 bases, V lost 3 bases, and 6 bases had no gene match. The germline CDR1 and CDR2 sequences are MNHNY and SVGAGI (reference sequence). This CDR3 region has 16 residues. The CDR3 nucleotides are TGTGCCAGCAGTTATTCCGGGACAGGGACCACCGGGGAGCTGTTTTTT. Its protein is CASSYSGTGTTGELFF.

The CDR3 DNA reads TGTGCCACCAGCAGAGATCTGGGGGCGGATGAGCAGTTCTTC. Its protein product is CATSRDLGADEQFF. The rearrangement uses TRBV15 and TRBJ2-1; D possibly corresponds to TRBD1 (6 bases). The CDR3 runs 14 residues. Trimming cost V 0 bases and J 8 bases, with 11 bases left between them. Germline loops: CDR1 LNHNV, CDR2 YYDKDF (reference sequence).

This rearrangement joins TRBV3-1 (or the pseudogene TRBV3-2) to TRBJ1-4, with 7 bases matching TRBD1. V shed 3 bases and J 7 bases; nucleotides not matched to a gene: 8. CDR3 length: 15 amino acids. The V gene's germline CDR1 is LGHDT and CDR2 YNNKEL (reference sequence). CDR3 DNA sequence: TGTGCCAGCAGCCACCCCACAGGGGCCTCTGAAAAACTGTTTTTT. This codes for CASSHPTGASEKLFF.

The V and J genes are TRBV4-1 and TRBJ2-7; 9 bases are a match to TRBD2. Looked up from germline, CDR1 is MGHRA and CDR2 is YSYEKL. V dropped 0 bases and J dropped 2; count of bases not matched to a gene: 5. This CDR3 comprises 16 residues. The CDR3 is CASSQDPGLAPYEQYF. In DNA, the CDR3 is TGCGCCAGCAGCCAAGACCCGGGACTAGCCCCCTACGAGCAGTACTTC.

This chain joins TRBV2 and TRBJ1-2; D is possibly TRBD1 (5 bases). V was shortened by 4 bases and J by 7 bases, with 10 bases between the two germline ends. The CDR3 sequence is 12 residues long. Germline V gene lookup returns CDR1 SNHLY and CDR2 FYNNEI. The DNA of the CDR3 is TGTGCCAGCAGTGTCAGGGTGGTTGGCTACACCTTC. Residues: CASSVRVVGYTF.

The chain couples TRBV11-2 to TRBJ1-4, with D unresolved. The CDR3 covers 14 residues. The germline V gene encodes CDR1 SGHAT and CDR2 FQNNGV. The ends were cut back, 1 base at V and 8 bases at J, with 11 bases in the middle. CDR3 DNA: TGTGCCAGCAGCTTAGGTTCACAGTCCGAAAAACTGTTTTTT. Its protein product is CASSLGSQSEKLFF. Complete variable domain (other parts from reference TRBV11-2 and TRBJ1-4): EAGVAQSPRYKIIEKRQSVAFWCNPISGHATLYWYQQILGQGPKLLIQFQNNGVVDDSQLPKDRFSAERLKGVDSTLKIQPAKLEDSAVYLCASSLGSQSEKLFFGSGTQLSVL.

The chain links TRBV6-2 or TRBV6-3 to TRBJ1-2; the match to TRBD1 covers 8 bases. J was trimmed by 6 bases and V by 5 bases; bases with no gene match: 5. Germline V gene data show CDR1 as MNHEY and CDR2 as SVGEGT. The CDR3 spans 13 residues. The CDR3 nucleotides are TGTGCCAGCAGTAAGACAGGGGAGAATGGCTACACCTTC. It specifies CASSKTGENGYTF.

The CDR3 nucleotides are TGCGCCAGCAGCTTGAGTCTAGCAACAGATACGCAGTATTTT. Translating it yields CASSLSLATDTQYF. This chain links TRBV5-1 with TRBJ2-3; possible D gene TRBD2, 5 bases. The V end was cut by 1 base, the J end by 3 bases, with 9 bases between. CDR1 and CDR2 (germline): SGHRS, YFSETQ. This CDR3 is 14 amino acids long.

The rearrangement uses TRBV6-5 and TRBJ2-2; D possibly corresponds to TRBD1 (5 bases). Germline V gene data show CDR1 as MNHEY and CDR2 as SVGAGI. Deletions cut 6 bases from V and 1 base from J, with 12 bases between. This CDR3 comprises 15 residues. The CDR3 loop is CASRATTGNTGELFF. The CDR3 DNA reads as TGTGCCAGCAGAGCCACCACAGGGAACACCGGGGAGCTGTTTTTT.

The rearrangement uses TRBV5-1 and TRBJ1-5; D is uncertain. CDR1 and CDR2 (germline): SGHRS, YFSETQ. The V end was cut by 4 bases, the J end by 3 bases, with 14 bases between. The CDR3 covers 15 residues. The CDR3 is CASSRNPGNNQPQHF. CDR3 sequence (DNA): TGCGCCAGCAGCCGAAATCCAGGTAACAATCAGCCCCAGCATTTT.

V usage is TRBV6-5 and J usage is TRBJ1-1; unclear D gene. CDR1 is MNHEY and CDR2 is SVGAGI in the germline V gene. The CDR3 runs to 13 residues. V was shortened by 6 bases and J by 5 bases, with 13 bases between the two germline ends. CDR3 loop: CASRTPIGTEAFF. In DNA, the CDR3 is TGTGCCAGCAGGACCCCGATCGGGACTGAAGCTTTCTTT.

CDR3 protein: CATSRYRGRVYEQYF. DNA of the CDR3: TGTGCCACCAGTAGATACAGGGGCAGAGTCTACGAGCAGTACTTC. The J gene is TRBJ2-7, the V gene TRBV19; 7 bases are shared with TRBD1. CDR1 and CDR2 from the germline V gene are LNHDA and SQIVND (reference sequence). V lost 10 bases and J lost 3; bases outside the gene matches: 15. The CDR3 runs to 15 residues.

The chain is built from TRBV12-3 or TRBV12-4 and TRBJ1-1, with D unresolved. V lost 10 bases and J lost 1, with 10 bases in between. CDR3 length: 12 residues. The CDR3 DNA follows: TGTGCCATCAACAAAGAGAACACTGAAGCTTTCTTT. Its translation is CAINKENTEAFF.

The J gene is TRBJ2-5, the V gene TRBV27; a possible D gene is TRBD2 (6 bases). Looked up from germline, CDR1 is MNHEY and CDR2 is SMNVEV (reference sequence). CDR3 size: 14 residues. Trimming took off 5 bases at V and 4 bases at J, with 14 bases between the two ends. The CDR3 region is CASSPTRTGETQYF. The CDR3 nucleotides are TGTGCCAGCAGTCCGACTAGGACCGGAGAGACCCAGTACTTC.

This clone has only one observation. The chain joins TRBV28 to TRBJ1-2, with TRBD1 matching over 9 bases. J gave up 8 bases and V 10 bases, and 17 bases lay outside the gene matches. Germline lookup yields CDR1 MDHEN and CDR2 SYDVKM. The CDR3 spans 15 residues. DNA for the CDR3: TGTGCCACTCGATCGGGGGGACAGGGTTATGGGGGCTACACCTTC. The encoded protein is CATRSGGQGYGGYTF.

The chain recombines TRBV19 with TRBJ2-6; 9 nucleotides agree with TRBD1. The CDR3 totals 16 residues. Germline V gives CDR1 LNHDA, CDR2 SQIVND (reference sequence). J lost 2 bases, V lost 11 bases, and 10 bases had no gene match. As DNA, the CDR3 is TGTGCCTGCCGGGACAGGGCGTCCCCTGGGGCCAACGTCCTGACTTTC. Translated: CACRDRASPGANVLTF.

J is TRBJ2-2 and V is TRBV7-2, with unresolved D. The CDR3 has 13 residues. Looked up from germline, CDR1 is SGHTA and CDR2 is FQGNSA. Trimming took 1 base from V and 4 from J, leaving 4 bases between them. CDR3 amino acids: CASSLGGTGELFF. In DNA, the CDR3 is TGTGCCAGCAGCTTAGGCGGCACCGGGGAGCTGTTTTTT. Full variable domain (remainder filled in from reference TRBV7-2 and TRBJ2-2): GAGVSQSPSNKVTEKGKDVELRCDPISGHTALYWYRQSLGQGLEFLIYFQGNSAPDKSGLPSDRFSAERTGGSVSTLTIQRTQQEDSAVYLCASSLGGTGELFFGEGSRLTVL.

This clone appeared a single time. V is TRBV6-5 and J is TRBJ1-1; D is unclear. Trimming removed 6 bases from V and 1 base from J, with 9 bases in between. CDR3 length: 13 residues. Per germline, CDR1 MNHEY and CDR2 SVGAGI. The CDR3 DNA sequence: TGTGCCAGCAGCCTAGCAGGGAACACTGAAGCTTTCTTT. As protein: CASSLAGNTEAFF.